This T cell receptor beta chain was recovered during a study of blood T cells in healthy people across ages. The authors ran a second PCR of 7 to 11 cycles using a sample-barcoded 5' primer and a J-beta primer mix. TCRdb reanalysed the 5' RACE reads using MiXCR and keeps one entry per CDR3 protein. The sample yields hundreds of thousands of distinct CDR3 sequences, 58% seen once. Healthy Caucasian individuals from Russia aged roughly 6 to 90 were enrolled as donors. The authors drew roughly 9.8 milliliters of peripheral blood from each donor. The extraction recovered at least 5.5 micrograms of total RNA per sample. The source material was blood. The TCR originated in a man between 25 and 39 years old in good health.

CDR3 sequence: CSARITGNGYTF. CDR3 in DNA: TGCAGTGCTAGAATCACAGGGAATGGCTACACCTTC. The V call is TRBV20-1, the J call TRBJ1-2; a possible D gene is TRBD1 (6 bases). The CDR3 is made up of 12 amino acids. V lost 2 bases to trimming and J lost 6 bases, with 10 bases between them. CDR1 and CDR2 from the germline V gene are DFQATT and SNEGSKA (reference sequence).